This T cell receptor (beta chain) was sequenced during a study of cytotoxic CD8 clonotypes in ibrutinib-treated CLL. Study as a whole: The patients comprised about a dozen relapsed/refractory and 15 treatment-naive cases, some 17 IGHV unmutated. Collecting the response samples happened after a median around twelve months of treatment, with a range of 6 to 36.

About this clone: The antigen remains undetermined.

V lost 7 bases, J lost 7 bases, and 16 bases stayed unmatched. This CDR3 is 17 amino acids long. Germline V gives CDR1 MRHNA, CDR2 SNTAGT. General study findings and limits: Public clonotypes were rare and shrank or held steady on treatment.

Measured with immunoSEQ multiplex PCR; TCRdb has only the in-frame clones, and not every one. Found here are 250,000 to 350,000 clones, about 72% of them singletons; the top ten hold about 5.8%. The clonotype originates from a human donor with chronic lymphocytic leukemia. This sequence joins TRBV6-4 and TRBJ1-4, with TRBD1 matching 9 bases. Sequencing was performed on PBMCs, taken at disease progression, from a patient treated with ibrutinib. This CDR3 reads CASNSGTGRGMREKLFF. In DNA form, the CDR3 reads TGTGCCAGCAATTCCGGGACAGGGAGGGGTATGCGTGAAAAACTGTTTTTT.